The source of this T cell receptor (beta chain) is a study of blood T cells in healthy people across ages. V shed 0 bases and J shed 3 bases, with 15 bases lying between them. The CDR3 runs 18 residues. Germline loops: CDR1 MNHEY, CDR2 SVGEGT. For the second PCR, which ran for roughly 6 to 11 cycles, a sample-barcoded 5' primer and a J-beta primer mix were used. Every cDNA molecule carried a tag from a template-switch adaptor bearing 12 random nucleotides. Using its own MiXCR run on the 5' RACE reads, TCRdb lists one record per CDR3 protein. Counted here are over a million distinct CDR3 sequences, about 25% occurring once; the ten biggest clones make up approximately 0.75%. These same records also appear under a second study, on T cells of mothers and their children.

This sequence was found in a girl aged 2 to 9 in good health. The V call is TRBV6-2 or TRBV6-3, the J call TRBJ2-6; D remains ambiguous. The sequenced sample was blood. The CDR3 region is CASSYSFMRPDGANVLTF. The DNA for the CDR3 is TGTGCCAGCAGTTACTCCTTCATGCGTCCCGATGGGGCCAACGTCCTGACTTTC.